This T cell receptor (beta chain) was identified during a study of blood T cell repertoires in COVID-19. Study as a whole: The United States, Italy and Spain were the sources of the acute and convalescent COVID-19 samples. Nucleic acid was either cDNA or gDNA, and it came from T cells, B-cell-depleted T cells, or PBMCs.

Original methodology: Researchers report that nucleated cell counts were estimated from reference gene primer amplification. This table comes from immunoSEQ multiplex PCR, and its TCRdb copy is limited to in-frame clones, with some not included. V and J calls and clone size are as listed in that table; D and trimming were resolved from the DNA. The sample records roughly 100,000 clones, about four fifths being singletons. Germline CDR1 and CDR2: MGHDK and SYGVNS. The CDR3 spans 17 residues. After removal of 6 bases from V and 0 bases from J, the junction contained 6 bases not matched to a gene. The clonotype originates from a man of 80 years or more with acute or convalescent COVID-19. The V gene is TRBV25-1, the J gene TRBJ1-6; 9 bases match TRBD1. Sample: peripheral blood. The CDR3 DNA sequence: TGTGCCAGCAGCGGGACAGGGTTCGTCTCCTATAATTCACCCCTCCACTTT. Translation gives CASSGTGFVSYNSPLHF.